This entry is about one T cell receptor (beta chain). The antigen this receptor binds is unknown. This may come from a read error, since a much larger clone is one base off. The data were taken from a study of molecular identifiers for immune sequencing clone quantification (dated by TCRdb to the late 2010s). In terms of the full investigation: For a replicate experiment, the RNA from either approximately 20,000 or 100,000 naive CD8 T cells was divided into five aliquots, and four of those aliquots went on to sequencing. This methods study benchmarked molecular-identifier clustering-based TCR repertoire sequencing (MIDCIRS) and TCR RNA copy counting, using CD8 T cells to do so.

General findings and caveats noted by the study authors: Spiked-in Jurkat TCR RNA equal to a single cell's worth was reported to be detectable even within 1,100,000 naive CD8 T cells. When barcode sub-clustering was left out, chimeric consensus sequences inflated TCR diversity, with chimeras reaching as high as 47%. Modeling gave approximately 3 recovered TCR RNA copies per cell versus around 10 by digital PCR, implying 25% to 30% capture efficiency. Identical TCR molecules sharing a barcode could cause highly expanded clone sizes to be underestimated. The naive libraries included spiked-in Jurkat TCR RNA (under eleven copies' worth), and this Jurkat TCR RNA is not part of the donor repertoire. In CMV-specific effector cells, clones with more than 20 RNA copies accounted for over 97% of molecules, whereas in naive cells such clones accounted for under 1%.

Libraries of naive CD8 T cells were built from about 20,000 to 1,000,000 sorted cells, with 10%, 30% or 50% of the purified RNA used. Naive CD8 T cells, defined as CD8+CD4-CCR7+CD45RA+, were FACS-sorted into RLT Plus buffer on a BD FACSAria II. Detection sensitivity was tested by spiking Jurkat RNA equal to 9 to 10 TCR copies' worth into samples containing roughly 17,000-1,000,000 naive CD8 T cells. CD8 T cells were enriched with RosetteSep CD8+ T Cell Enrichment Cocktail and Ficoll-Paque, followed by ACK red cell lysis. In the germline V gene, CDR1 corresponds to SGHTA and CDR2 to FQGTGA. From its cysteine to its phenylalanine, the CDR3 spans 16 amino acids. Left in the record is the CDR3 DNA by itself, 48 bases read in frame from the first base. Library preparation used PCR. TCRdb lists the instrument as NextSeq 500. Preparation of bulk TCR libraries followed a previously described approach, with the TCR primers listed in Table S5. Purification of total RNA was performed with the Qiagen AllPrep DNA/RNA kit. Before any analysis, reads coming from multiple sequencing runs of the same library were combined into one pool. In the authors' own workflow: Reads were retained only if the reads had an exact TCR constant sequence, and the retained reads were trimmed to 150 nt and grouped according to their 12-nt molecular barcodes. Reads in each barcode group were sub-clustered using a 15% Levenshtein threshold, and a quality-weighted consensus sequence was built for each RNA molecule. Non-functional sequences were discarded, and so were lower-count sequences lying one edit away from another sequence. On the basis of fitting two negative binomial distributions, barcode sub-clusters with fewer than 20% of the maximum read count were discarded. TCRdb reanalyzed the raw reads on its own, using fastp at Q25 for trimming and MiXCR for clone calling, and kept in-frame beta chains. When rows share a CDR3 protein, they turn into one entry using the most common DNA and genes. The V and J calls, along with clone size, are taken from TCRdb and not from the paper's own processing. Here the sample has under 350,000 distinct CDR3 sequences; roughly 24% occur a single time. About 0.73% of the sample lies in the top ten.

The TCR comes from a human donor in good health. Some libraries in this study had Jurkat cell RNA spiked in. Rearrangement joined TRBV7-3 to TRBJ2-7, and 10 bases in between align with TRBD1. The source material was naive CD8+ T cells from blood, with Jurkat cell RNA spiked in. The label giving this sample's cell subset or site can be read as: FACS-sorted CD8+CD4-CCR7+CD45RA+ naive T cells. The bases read TGTGCCAGCAGCTTTTTCGATTGGGACAGGGGTTACGTGCAGTACTTC. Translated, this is CASSFFDWDRGYVQYF.